This T cell receptor beta chain was identified during a study of T cells in Graves' hyperthyroidism and ophthalmopathy. Regarding the study as a whole: Peripheral blood also featured most of the thyroid clonotypes expanded above 0.001. Ophthalmopathy was identified by the model a median approximately 6.9 months ahead of onset.

Many counts were recorded for this clonotype. Its antigen is currently unknown. The CDR3 sequence is 14 residues long. V shed 10 bases and J 4 bases; nucleotides not matched to a gene: 8. Germline V gene data show CDR1 as MDHEN and CDR2 as SYDVKM. Regions amplified from RNA transcripts were the TCR beta CDR3 regions. TCR CDR3 regions were first amplified by RT-PCR with HTBI primers. TCRdb re-called the multiplex PCR reads through MiXCR, storing one row per CDR3 protein. The sample includes 550,000 to 800,000 distinct CDR3 sequences, 15% to 20% of them seen just once. The sequence was obtained from a man in his fifties with Graves' hyperthyroidism. V gene TRBV28 combines with J gene TRBJ2-7; the match to TRBD1 covers 12 bases. Sequencing input: blood. CDR3 protein: CATYSGQGAYEQYF. CDR3 nucleotide sequence: TGTGCCACTTACTCGGGACAGGGGGCGTACGAGCAGTACTTC.